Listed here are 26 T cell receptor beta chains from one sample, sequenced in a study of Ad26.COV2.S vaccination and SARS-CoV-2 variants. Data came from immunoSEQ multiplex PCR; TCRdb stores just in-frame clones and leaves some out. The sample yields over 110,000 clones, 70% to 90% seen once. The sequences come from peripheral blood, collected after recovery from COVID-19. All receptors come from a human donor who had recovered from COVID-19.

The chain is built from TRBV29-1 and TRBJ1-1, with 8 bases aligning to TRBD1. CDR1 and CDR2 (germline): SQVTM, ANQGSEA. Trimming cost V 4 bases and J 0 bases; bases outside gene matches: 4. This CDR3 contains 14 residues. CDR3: CSVARTGMNTEAFF. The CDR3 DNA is TGCAGCGTTGCCCGGACAGGGATGAACACTGAAGCTTTCTTT.

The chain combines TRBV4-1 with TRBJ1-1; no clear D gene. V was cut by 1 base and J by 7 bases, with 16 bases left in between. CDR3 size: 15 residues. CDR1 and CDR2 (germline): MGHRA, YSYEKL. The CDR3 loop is CASSQGMGGLGEAFF. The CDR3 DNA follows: TGCGCCAGCAGCCAAGGAATGGGTGGCCTCGGTGAAGCTTTCTTT.

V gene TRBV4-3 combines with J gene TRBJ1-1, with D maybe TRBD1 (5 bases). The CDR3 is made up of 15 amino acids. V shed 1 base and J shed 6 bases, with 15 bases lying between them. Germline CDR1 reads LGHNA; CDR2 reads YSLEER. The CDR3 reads CASSQAGDLDAEAFF. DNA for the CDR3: TGCGCCAGCAGCCAAGCTGGGGACCTGGACGCTGAAGCTTTCTTT.

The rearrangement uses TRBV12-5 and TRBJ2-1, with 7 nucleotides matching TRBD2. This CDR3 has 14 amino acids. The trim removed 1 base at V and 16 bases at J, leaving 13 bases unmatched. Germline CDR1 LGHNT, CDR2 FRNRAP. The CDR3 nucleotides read TGTGCTAGTGGTTTGGACGGGGGGTGGGAGACAGTATTCTTC. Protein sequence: CASGLDGGWETVFF.

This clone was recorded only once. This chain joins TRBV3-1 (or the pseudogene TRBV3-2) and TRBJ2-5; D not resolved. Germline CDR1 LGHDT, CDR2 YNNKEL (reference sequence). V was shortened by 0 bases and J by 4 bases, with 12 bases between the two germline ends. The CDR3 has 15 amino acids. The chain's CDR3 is CASSQDPGSRETQYF. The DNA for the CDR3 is TGTGCCAGCAGCCAAGACCCCGGCAGCAGAGAGACCCAGTACTTC.

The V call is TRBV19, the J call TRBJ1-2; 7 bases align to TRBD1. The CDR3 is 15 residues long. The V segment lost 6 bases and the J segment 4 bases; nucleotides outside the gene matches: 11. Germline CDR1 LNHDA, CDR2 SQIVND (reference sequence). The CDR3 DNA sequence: TGTGCCAGTAGGAGCAGGGGGAGAATCGGCTATGGCTACACCTTC. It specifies CASRSRGRIGYGYTF.

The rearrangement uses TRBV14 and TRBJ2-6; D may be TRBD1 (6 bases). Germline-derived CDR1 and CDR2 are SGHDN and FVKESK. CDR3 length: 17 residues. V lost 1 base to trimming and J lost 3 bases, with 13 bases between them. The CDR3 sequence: CASSQVLGGIGANVLTF. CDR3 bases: TGTGCCAGCAGCCAAGTGTTAGGGGGAATTGGGGCCAACGTCCTGACTTTC.

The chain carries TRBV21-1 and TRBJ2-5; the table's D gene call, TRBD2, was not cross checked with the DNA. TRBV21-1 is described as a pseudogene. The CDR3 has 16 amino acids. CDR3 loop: CASSKDGGGSKKTQYF. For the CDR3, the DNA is TGTGCCAGCAGCAAAGATGGGGGGGGCAGCAAGAAGACCCAGTACTTC.

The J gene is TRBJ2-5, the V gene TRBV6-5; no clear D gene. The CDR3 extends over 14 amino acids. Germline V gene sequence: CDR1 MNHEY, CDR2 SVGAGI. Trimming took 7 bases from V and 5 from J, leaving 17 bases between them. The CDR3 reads CASKGRLGWETQYF. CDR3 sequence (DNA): TGTGCCAGCAAAGGGCGCCTAGGTTGGGAGACCCAGTACTTC.

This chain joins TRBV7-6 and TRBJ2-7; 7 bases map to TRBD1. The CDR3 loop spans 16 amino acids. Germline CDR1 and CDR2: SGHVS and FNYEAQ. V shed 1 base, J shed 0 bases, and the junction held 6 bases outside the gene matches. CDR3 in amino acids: CASSLEQGFFSYEQYF. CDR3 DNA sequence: TGTGCCAGCAGCTTAGAACAGGGGTTTTTCTCCTACGAGCAGTACTTC.

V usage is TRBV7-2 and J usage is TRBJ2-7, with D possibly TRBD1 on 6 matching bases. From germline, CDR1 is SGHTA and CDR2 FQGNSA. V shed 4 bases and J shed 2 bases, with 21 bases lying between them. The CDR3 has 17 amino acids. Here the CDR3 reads CASSSSKDSPNTYEQYF. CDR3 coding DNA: TGTGCCAGCAGCTCCAGCAAGGACAGCCCAAATACCTACGAGCAGTACTTC.

In DNA, the CDR3 is TGTGCCAGCAGTTTCCTAAACCGGGGGAATAACTATGGCTACACCTTC. As protein: CASSFLNRGNNYGYTF. The chain links TRBV28 to TRBJ1-2, with a weak D call TRBD1 (5 bases). The CDR3 runs to 16 residues. Germline-derived CDR1 and CDR2 are MDHEN and SYDVKM. Trimming left V 3 bases short and J 1 base short, with 15 bases between.

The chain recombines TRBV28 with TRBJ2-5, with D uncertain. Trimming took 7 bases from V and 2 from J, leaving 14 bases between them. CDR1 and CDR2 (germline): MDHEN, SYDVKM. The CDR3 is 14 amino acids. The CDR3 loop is CASNPQTPQETQYF. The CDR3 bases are TGTGCCAGCAACCCACAGACCCCACAAGAGACCCAGTACTTC.

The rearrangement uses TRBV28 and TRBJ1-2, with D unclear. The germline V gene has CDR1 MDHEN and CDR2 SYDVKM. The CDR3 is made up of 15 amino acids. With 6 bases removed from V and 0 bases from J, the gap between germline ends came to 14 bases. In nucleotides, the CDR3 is TGTGCCAGCAGCCCCAGATATCGCCCTAACTATGGCTACACCTTC. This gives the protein CASSPRYRPNYGYTF.

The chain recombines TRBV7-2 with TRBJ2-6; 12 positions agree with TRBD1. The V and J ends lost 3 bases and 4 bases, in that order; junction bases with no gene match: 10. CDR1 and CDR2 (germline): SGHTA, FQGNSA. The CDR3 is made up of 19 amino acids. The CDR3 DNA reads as TGTGCCAGCAGCTTCCTACCGGGACAGGGGGCGGAAGGGGCCAACGTCCTGACTTTC. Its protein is CASSFLPGQGAEGANVLTF.

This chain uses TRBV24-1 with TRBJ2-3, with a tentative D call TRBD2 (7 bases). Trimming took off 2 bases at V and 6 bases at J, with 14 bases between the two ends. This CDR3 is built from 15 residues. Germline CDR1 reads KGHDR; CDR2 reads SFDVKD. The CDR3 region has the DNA TGTGCCACCAGTGATTCGACTAGGGGGGGGGATACGCAGTATTTT. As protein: CATSDSTRGGDTQYF.

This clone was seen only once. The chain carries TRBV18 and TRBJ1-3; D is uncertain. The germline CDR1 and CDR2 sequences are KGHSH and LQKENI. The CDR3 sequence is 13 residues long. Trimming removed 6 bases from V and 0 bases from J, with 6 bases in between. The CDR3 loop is CASSEGSGNTIYF. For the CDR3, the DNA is TGTGCCAGCTCGGAGGGCTCTGGAAACACCATATATTTT.

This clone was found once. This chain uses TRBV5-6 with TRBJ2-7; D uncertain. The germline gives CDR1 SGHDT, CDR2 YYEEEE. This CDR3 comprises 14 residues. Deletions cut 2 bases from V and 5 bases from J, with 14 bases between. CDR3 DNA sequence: TGTGCCAGCAGCTTCAAAGGGTTGAGTAACGAGCAGTACTTC. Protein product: CASSFKGLSNEQYF.

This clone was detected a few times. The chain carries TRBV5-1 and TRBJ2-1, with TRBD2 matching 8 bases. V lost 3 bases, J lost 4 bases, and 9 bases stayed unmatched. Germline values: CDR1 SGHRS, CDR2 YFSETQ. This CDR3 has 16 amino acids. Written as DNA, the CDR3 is TGCGCCAGCAGCTCCCAAGGCGGGGGGCAGTACAATGAGCAGTTCTTC. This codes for CASSSQGGGQYNEQFF.

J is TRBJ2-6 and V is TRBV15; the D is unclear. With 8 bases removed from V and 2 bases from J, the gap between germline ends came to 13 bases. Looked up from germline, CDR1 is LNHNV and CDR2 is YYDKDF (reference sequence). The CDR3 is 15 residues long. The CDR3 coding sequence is TGTGCCACCGCCCTTCGACAAGCTGGGGCCAACGTCCTGACTTTC. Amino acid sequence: CATALRQAGANVLTF.

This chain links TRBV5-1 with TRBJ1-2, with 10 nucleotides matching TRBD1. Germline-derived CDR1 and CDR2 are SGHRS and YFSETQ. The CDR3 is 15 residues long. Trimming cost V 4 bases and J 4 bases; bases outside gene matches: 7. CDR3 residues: CASSPDRGRSYGYTF. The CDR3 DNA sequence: TGCGCCAGCAGCCCCGACAGGGGGCGAAGCTATGGCTACACCTTC.

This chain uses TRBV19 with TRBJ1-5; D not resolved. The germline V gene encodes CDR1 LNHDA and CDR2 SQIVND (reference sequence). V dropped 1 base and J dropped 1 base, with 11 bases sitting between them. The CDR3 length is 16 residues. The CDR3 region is CASSIGGIRSNQPQHF. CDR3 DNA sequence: TGTGCCAGTAGTATAGGCGGGATAAGGAGCAATCAGCCCCAGCATTTT. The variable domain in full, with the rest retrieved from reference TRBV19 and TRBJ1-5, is DGGITQSPKYLFRKEGQNVTLSCEQNLNHDAMYWYRQDPGQGLRLIYYSQIVNDFQKGDIAEGYSVSREKKESFPLTVTSAQKNPTAFYLCASSIGGIRSNQPQHFGDGTRLSIL.

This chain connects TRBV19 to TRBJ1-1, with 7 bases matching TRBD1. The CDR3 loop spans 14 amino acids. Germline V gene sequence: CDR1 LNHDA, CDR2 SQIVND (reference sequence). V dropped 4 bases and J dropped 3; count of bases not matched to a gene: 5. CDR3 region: CASSTGGRYTEAFF. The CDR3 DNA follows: TGTGCCAGTAGTACAGGGGGGAGATACACTGAAGCTTTCTTT.

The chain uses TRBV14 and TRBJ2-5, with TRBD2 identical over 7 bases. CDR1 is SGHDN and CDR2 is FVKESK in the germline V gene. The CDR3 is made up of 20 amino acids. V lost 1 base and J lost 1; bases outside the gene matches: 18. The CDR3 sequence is CASSQGPSQPRTGGQETQYF. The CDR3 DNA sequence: TGTGCCAGCAGCCAAGGACCATCCCAGCCACGAACGGGAGGCCAAGAGACCCAGTACTTC.

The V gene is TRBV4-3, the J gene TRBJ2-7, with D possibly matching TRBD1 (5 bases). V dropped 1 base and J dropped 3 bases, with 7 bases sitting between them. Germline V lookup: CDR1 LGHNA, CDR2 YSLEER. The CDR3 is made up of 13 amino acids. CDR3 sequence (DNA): TGCGCCAGCAGCCAAGCAGGGAACTACGAGCAGTACTTC. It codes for CASSQAGNYEQYF.

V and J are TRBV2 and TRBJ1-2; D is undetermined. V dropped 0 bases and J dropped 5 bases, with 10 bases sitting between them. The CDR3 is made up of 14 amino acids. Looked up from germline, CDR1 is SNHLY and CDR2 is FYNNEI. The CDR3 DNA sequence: TGTGCCAGCAGTGAAGCGCACACAGCATATGGCTACACCTTC. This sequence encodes CASSEAHTAYGYTF.